Listed here is a single T cell receptor beta chain. The antigen is undetermined. An end of the junction does not agree with germline; a read error may underlie this. These data belong to a study of Tregs in tolerant kidney transplant recipients. Study-wide points: Few patients were studied, so findings need validation in larger groups. Activated donor B cell expansion appeared to reveal the most relevant donor-specific TCRbeta repertoire.

Germline loops: CDR1 SGDLS, CDR2 YYNGEE. The CDR3 is 14 residues long. TCRdb's table, derived via immunoSEQ multiplex PCR, lists solely in-frame clones and lacks some. The data contain approximately 260,000 clones, approximately 83% of them seen just once; the ten biggest clones take up around 0.68%. Thawed PBMCs were FACS-sorted into unstimulated CD4+CD25+CD127- regulatory T cells, CD4+CD25- non-regulatory cells, CD4 and CD8 cells. The material sequenced was CD4+ T cells from blood. This sequence joins TRBV9 and TRBJ1-3; tentative D call: TRBD1 (5 bases). The receptor was derived from a human donor in good health. The CDR3 region has the DNA TGTGCCAGCAGGGCAGGGACGACTGGAGACACCATATATTTT. Its translation: CASRAGTTGDTIYF. Filled out from reference TRBV9 and TRBJ1-3, the complete variable domain reads DSGVTQTPKHLITATGQRVTLRCSPRSGDLSVYWYQQSLDQGLQFLIQYYNGEERAKGNILERFSAQQFPDLHSELNLSSLELGDSALYFCASRAGTTGDTIYFGEGSWLTVV.